Listed below are T cell receptor beta chains from one sample, sequenced in a study of cytomegalovirus exposure and HLA in healthy donors. Sequenced by immunoSEQ multiplex PCR; TCRdb stores in-frame clones only, minus some. The top ten hold roughly 6.3% of the sample, which has 120,000 or so clones, 60% to 75% seen once. The sample consisted of PBMCs. The source is a woman aged 45-59 years in good health and CMV-seropositive. CDR3s include the opening cysteine and the closing phenylalanine or tryptophan. D genes are given only for firm matches. The size entry is marked missing in some rows and otherwise reads once, few, many or a size class.

abundance	v_gene	d_gene	j_gene	CDR3nt	CDR3aa
-	TRBV14	-	TRBJ1-1	TGTGCCAGCAGCCAAGTCCGGGGCACTGAAGCTTTCTTT	CASSQVRGTEAFF
few	TRBV5-4	TRBD1	TRBJ2-5	TGTGCCAGCAGCCGGGGACAGGGGGCTTGGGAGACCCAGTACTTC	CASSRGQGAWETQYF
-	TRBV7-2	-	TRBJ2-1	TGTGCCAGCAGCTTACGAGGATCCTTTCGGCAGTTCTTC	CASSLRGSFRQFF
-	TRBV6-1	-	TRBJ1-4	TGTGCCAGCAGAAAAGGGGAAGCTAATGAAAAACTGTTTTTT	CASRKGEANEKLFF
-	TRBV27	-	TRBJ1-4	TGTGCCAGCAGCGCCTTAGGGAGGGGCGCATCTAATGAAAAACTGTTTTTT	CASSALGRGASNEKLFF
-	TRBV11-2	-	TRBJ1-4	TGTGCCAGCAGCTTAGGGCAACGTGAAAAACTGTTTTTT	CASSLGQREKLFF
few	TRBV6-1	TRBD1	TRBJ1-3	TGTGCCAGCAGAGAGGGGACAGTTGGAAACACCATATATTTT	CASREGTVGNTIYF
-	TRBV29-1	TRBD2	TRBJ2-7	TGCAGCGTGGACCGCGGGGGCTCCTACGAGCAGTACTTC	CSVDRGGSYEQYF
-	TRBV4-1	TRBD1	TRBJ2-3	TGCGCCAGCAGCCAAGATCTTTCAGGGGGCCTATGGACAGATACGCAGTATTTT	CASSQDLSGGLWTDTQYF
once	TRBV5-6	-	TRBJ1-2	TGTGCCAGCAGCTTGGACCGAGTTGGCTACACCTTC	CASSLDRVGYTF
-	TRBV29-1	-	TRBJ1-2	TGCAGCGCAGTCTGGGAGGGGCTTAGTGGCTACACCTTC	CSAVWEGLSGYTF
-	TRBV9	TRBD1	TRBJ1-4	TGTGCCAGCAGCCAACAGCAGGGGGGCAGGGAAAAACTGTTTTTT	CASSQQQGGREKLFF
-	TRBV11-2	-	TRBJ1-2	TGTGCCAGCAGCTTAGTTGGGCTCGGGGTCCCCTATGGCTACACCTTC	CASSLVGLGVPYGYTF
-	TRBV5-1	-	TRBJ1-2	TGCGCCAGCAGCCCTTGGGCAGGGGCCAACTATGGCTACACCTTC	CASSPWAGANYGYTF
few	TRBV20-1	-	TRBJ2-1	TGCAGTGCTAGTCTGCGGGAGCAGTTCTTC	CSASLREQFF
-	TRBV11-3	-	TRBJ2-7	TGTGCCAGCAGCTTTCTGGGAGACGAGCAGTACTTC	CASSFLGDEQYF
-	TRBV27	-	TRBJ1-5	TGTGCCAGCAGTCAGACAGCGAACAATCAGCCCCAGCATTTT	CASSQTANNQPQHF
few	TRBV5-4	-	TRBJ1-4	TGTGCCAGCAGCCCCGTCGGGGAGGGTGTGGAAAAACTGTTTTTT	CASSPVGEGVEKLFF
-	TRBV11-3	TRBD2	TRBJ2-3	TGTGCCAGCAGCTTAACTAGCGGTAGCACAGATACGCAGTATTTT	CASSLTSGSTDTQYF
-	TRBV20-1	-	TRBJ2-7	TGCAGTGCTACCGACCGGGGCGAGCAGTACTTC	CSATDRGEQYF
-	TRBV5-6	-	TRBJ2-7	TGTGCCAGCAGCTTGTGGGCAGGGTCTGGCGAGCAGTACTTC	CASSLWAGSGEQYF
-	TRBV12-5	-	TRBJ1-6	TGTGCTAGTGGTTTGGACAGGGAGAATTCACCCCTCCACTTT	CASGLDRENSPLHF
-	TRBV2	TRBD1	TRBJ2-1	TGTGCCAGCAGCCTAGACAGGGGCGATTACAATGAGCAGTTCTTC	CASSLDRGDYNEQFF
-	TRBV6-1	-	TRBJ2-1	TGTGCCAGCAGCGACATCCTCCCGAGACACAAGTTCTTC	CASSDILPRHKFF
-	TRBV6-5	-	TRBJ1-2	TGTGCCAGCAGTCAGGACAGATATGGCTACACCTTC	CASSQDRYGYTF
-	TRBV19	-	TRBJ2-1	TGTGCCAGTAGTCCGAGGCCAGCCCGAGTCAATGAGCAGTTCTTC	CASSPRPARVNEQFF
-	TRBV7-9	TRBD1	TRBJ1-6	TGTGCCAGCACCAAATCCGGACAGGGGCATTCACCCCTCCACTTT	CASTKSGQGHSPLHF
few	TRBV25-1	TRBD1	TRBJ1-6	TGTGCCAGCAGTGAGGACACCGGGACAGGGACTTCACCCCTCCACTTT	CASSEDTGTGTSPLHF
-	TRBV2	-	TRBJ2-1	TGTGCCACCCTGCGGGATCTGGGGAATGAGCAGTTCTTC	CATLRDLGNEQFF
-	TRBV29-1	-	TRBJ1-5	TGCAGCGTTGCGACAAATGGGCAGCCCCAGCATTTT	CSVATNGQPQHF
-	TRBV28	-	TRBJ2-5	TGTGCCAGCAGGCCCCTTGGTTCCGGGTACCAAGAGACCCAGTACTTC	CASRPLGSGYQETQYF
-	TRBV19	-	TRBJ1-4	TGTGCCAGTAGTATCAAAGGGGCGACAACTAATGAAAAACTGTTTTTT	CASSIKGATTNEKLFF
-	TRBV7-2	TRBD1	TRBJ1-4	TGTGCCAGCAGCTACGACAGGGCCACTAATGAAAAACTGTTTTTT	CASSYDRATNEKLFF